The entry below describes one TCR beta chain. Its antigen is still unknown. Healthy bone marrow donors made up the cohort. These data come from a study of cytomegalovirus exposure and HLA in healthy donors. Findings and limits, study-wide: Sequencing likely generated an artifact that appeared as a cluster of highly shared sequence variants.

J gave up 3 bases and V 7 bases, and 4 bases lay outside the gene matches. This CDR3 is built from 14 residues. The germline V gene encodes CDR1 SNHLY and CDR2 FYNNEI. With 60 Vbeta and 13 Jbeta primers, the PCR was carried out. TCRdb keeps only in-frame clones here, not all; method: immunoSEQ multiplex PCR. In the table there are 200,000 or so clones, 78% of which are singletons. The sequence was obtained from a woman aged 30 to 39 in good health and CMV-seropositive. The chain carries TRBV2 and TRBJ1-2; 11 bases line up with TRBD1. The material sequenced was PBMCs. The CDR3 sequence is CASIGTGGDYGYTF. The CDR3 nucleotides are TGTGCCAGCATTGGGACAGGGGGGGACTATGGCTACACCTTC. Supplemented by reference TRBV2 and TRBJ1-2, the full variable domain reads EPEVTQTPSHQVTQMGQEVILRCVPISNHLYFYWYRQILGQKVEFLVSFYNNEISEKSEIFDDQFSVERPDGSNFTLKIRSTKLEDSAMYFCASIGTGGDYGYTFGSGTRLTVV.